This record looks at one T cell receptor beta chain sequence and its context. Its specificity is not known. Each of the donors was a healthy adult who was HIV-negative and had not had a recent acute infection or vaccination. TCRdb keeps only in-frame clones here, not all; method: immunoSEQ multiplex PCR. The table includes 2 million to 3 million clones, approximately 93% detected once. This entry belongs to a study of shared clonotypes between healthy human individuals. This CDR3 has 18 amino acids. Findings and limits, study-wide: The represented genetic and exposure-history diversity was limited by the small number of donors.

The sample consisted of naive CD4+ T cells from PBMCs. The subset was: CD45RA+ positively selected. The chain carries TRBV21-1 and TRBJ1-2; the D segment call TRBD1 is taken from the table without a DNA check. TRBV21-1 is a recognized pseudogene. This clonotype was sampled from a man aged 18 to 30 in good health. Some clones in this sample may be carry-over from other donors' samples. The CDR3 region has the DNA TGTGCCAGCAGCCTCGAAAAGGGACAGTTTTTAAAGGACTATGGCTACACCTTC. Protein sequence: CASSLEKGQFLKDYGYTF.